The rows below give T cell receptor beta chains drawn from one sample of a study of OX40 agonist ivuxolimab in advanced cancers. The method was immunoSEQ multiplex PCR; TCRdb's version includes in-frame clones alone and lacks a portion of them. In the table there are approximately 64,000 clones, just over 85% of which are singletons. The material was CD4+ or CD8+ T cells sorted from blood, obtained in a trial of the OX40 agonist ivuxolimab. These receptor sequences come from an adult with an advanced solid tumor such as melanoma, head and neck, liver or kidney cancer. CDR3s include the opening cysteine and the closing phenylalanine or tryptophan. A D gene is named only where the DNA matches it firmly. Only some rows state a clone size, as once, few, many or a class for expanded clones.

v_call	d_call	j_call	clone_size	cdr3_aa	cdr3_nt
TRBV5-1	TRBD1	TRBJ2-7	-	CASTPGTGSYEQYF	TGCGCCAGTACCCCCGGGACAGGCTCCTACGAGCAGTACTTC
TRBV4-3	TRBD1	TRBJ1-6	once	CASSRSWGTGDSPLHF	TGCGCCAGCAGCCGATCCTGGGGGACAGGGGATTCACCCCTCCACTTT
TRBV6-1	TRBD1	TRBJ1-1	-	CASKKGTGSTEAFF	TGTGCCAGCAAAAAGGGGACAGGAAGCACTGAAGCTTTCTTT
TRBV27	-	TRBJ1-1	-	CASSFTGTQITEAFF	TGTGCCAGCAGTTTCACAGGGACCCAAATAACTGAAGCTTTCTTT
TRBV7-2	-	TRBJ2-2	-	CASSLGRVGDGELFF	TGTGCCAGCAGCTTGGGGAGAGTTGGAGACGGGGAGCTGTTTTTT
TRBV5-1	TRBD1	TRBJ2-7	-	CASSSGQPPYEQYF	TGCGCCAGCAGCTCGGGACAGCCACCCTACGAGCAGTACTTC
TRBV6-5	-	TRBJ1-3	-	CASSYNSGNTIYF	TGTGCCAGCAGTTACAACTCTGGAAACACCATATATTTT
TRBV28	TRBD1	TRBJ1-2	-	CASSSQGARGYTF	TGTGCCAGCAGTTCCCAGGGGGCCCGTGGCTACACCTTC
TRBV7-8	-	TRBJ2-5	many	CASSLVHRTDQETQYF	TGTGCCAGCAGCTTAGTCCACCGGACAGACCAAGAGACCCAGTACTTC
TRBV7-2	-	TRBJ1-1	-	CASSLEFQEAFF	TGTGCCAGCAGCTTAGAATTTCAAGAAGCTTTCTTT
TRBV10-3	TRBD1	TRBJ1-3	-	CAISQRRDRGNTIYF	TGTGCCATCAGCCAGAGAAGGGACAGGGGAAACACCATATATTTT
TRBV11-2	-	TRBJ1-3	-	CASSLVGWGSGNTIYF	TGTGCCAGCAGCTTAGTCGGGTGGGGGTCCGGAAACACCATATATTTT
TRBV5-1	-	TRBJ1-2	-	CASSLQGTYGYTF	TGCGCCAGCAGCCTACAGGGTACCTATGGCTACACCTTC
TRBV6-5	-	TRBJ1-2	-	CASTPLMGVHYGYTF	TGTGCCAGCACCCCCTTGATGGGGGTTCACTATGGCTACACCTTC
TRBV27	-	TRBJ1-4	-	CATRRGNMQTNEKLFF	TGTGCCACCCGGCGAGGGAATATGCAGACTAATGAAAAACTGTTTTTT
TRBV14	-	TRBJ1-1	-	CASSPYRQNTEAFF	TGTGCCAGCAGCCCGTACAGGCAGAACACTGAAGCTTTCTTT
TRBV10-1	-	TRBJ2-6	-	CASSESATGGSGANVLTF	TGCGCCAGCAGTGAGTCGGCGACAGGAGGCTCTGGGGCCAACGTCCTGACTTTC
TRBV20-1	-	TRBJ2-5	once	CSARQQETQYF	TGCAGTGCTAGACAGCAAGAGACCCAGTACTTC
TRBV7-2	-	TRBJ2-2	-	CASREYQDTGELFF	TGTGCCAGCAGGGAGTACCAGGACACCGGGGAGCTGTTTTTT
TRBV6-6	-	TRBJ1-2	-	CASSLIRANYGYTF	TGTGCCAGCAGTTTGATACGGGCCAACTATGGCTACACCTTC
TRBV9	-	TRBJ2-7	-	CASSGEMGEQYF	TGTGCCAGCAGCGGGGAAATGGGCGAGCAGTACTTC
TRBV19	-	TRBJ1-1	-	CASSIPGVQAFF	TGTGCCAGTAGTATACCCGGGGTGCAAGCTTTCTTT
TRBV10-1	-	TRBJ1-4	-	CASTPRHEKLFF	TGCGCCAGCACCCCCAGGCATGAAAAACTGTTTTTT
TRBV2	-	TRBJ2-6	medium-sized	CASSLGGPSGANVLTF	TGTGCCAGCAGCCTAGGGGGGCCCTCTGGGGCCAACGTCCTGACTTTC
TRBV6-6	-	TRBJ2-2	-	CASRSGSATGELFF	TGTGCCAGCAGAAGCGGTAGCGCCACCGGGGAGCTGTTTTTT
TRBV9	-	TRBJ1-6	-	CATFLREKIPPYNSPLHF	TGTGCCACCTTCCTCCGGGAAAAAATCCCCCCTTATAATTCACCCCTCCACTTT
TRBV7-9	-	TRBJ1-3	few	CASSLHFRAGVANTIYF	TGTGCCAGCAGCTTACATTTTCGGGCAGGGGTGGCAAACACCATATATTTT
TRBV19	-	TRBJ1-2	-	CASSISTGRANYGYTF	TGTGCCAGTAGTATTAGTACTGGGAGAGCTAACTATGGCTACACCTTC
TRBV30	-	TRBJ1-2	-	CAGSPGGGYTF	TGTGCCGGGAGCCCGGGGGGTGGCTACACCTTC
TRBV5-4	-	TRBJ1-4	-	CASSKGPGEGEKLFF	TGTGCCAGCAGCAAGGGACCCGGGGAAGGGGAAAAACTGTTTTTT
TRBV2	TRBD2	TRBJ2-3	-	CASSVGGAGAGDTQYF	TGTGCCAGCAGTGTCGGGGGGGCAGGGGCTGGAGATACGCAGTATTTT
TRBV5-1	TRBD2	TRBJ2-3	once	CASSFGGGATATDTQYF	TGCGCCAGCAGCTTCGGCGGGGGGGCCACCGCCACAGATACGCAGTATTTT
TRBV6-6	TRBD1	TRBJ1-2	-	CASSNTGGSNYGYTF	TGTGCCAGCAGTAACACAGGGGGCAGTAACTATGGCTACACCTTC
TRBV6-1	-	TRBJ1-5	-	CASRTTGNQPQHF	TGTGCCAGCAGAACGACAGGCAATCAGCCCCAGCATTTT
TRBV6-1	-	TRBJ1-2	few	CASSEMAQTFGYTF	TGTGCCAGCAGTGAAATGGCACAGACCTTCGGCTACACCTTC
TRBV10-3	-	TRBJ2-1	-	CAISEGESYNEQFF	TGTGCCATCAGTGAAGGTGAATCCTACAATGAGCAGTTCTTC
TRBV6-1	-	TRBJ1-2	-	CASRAFPNYGYTF	TGTGCCAGCAGAGCCTTTCCTAACTATGGCTACACCTTC
TRBV9	TRBD2	TRBJ2-3	-	CASSVNSGAADTQYF	TGTGCCAGCAGCGTTAATAGCGGGGCGGCAGATACGCAGTATTTT
TRBV29-1	-	TRBJ2-5	-	CSVIGGVAETQYF	TGCAGCGTTATTGGAGGGGTGGCTGAGACCCAGTACTTC
TRBV21-1	-	TRBJ2-1	once	CASSKGLAGDYNEQFF	TGTGCCAGCAGCAAAGGACTAGCGGGGGATTACAATGAGCAGTTCTTC